The source of this T cell receptor beta chain is a study of blood T cells in healthy people across ages. Turning to the study itself: When template switching was applied, about one barcoded beta molecule was captured per two T cells. Study-level findings and limits: Shifts in expanded clonotypes may have been confounded by donor CMV status, which was unknown.

A second PCR, run for about 7 to 11 cycles, used a sample-barcoded 5' primer plus a J-beta primer mix. A template-switch adaptor with 12 random nucleotides tagged each cDNA molecule. Using its own MiXCR run on the 5' RACE reads, TCRdb lists one record per CDR3 protein. The sample contains roughly 680,000 distinct CDR3 sequences, roughly 21% of which appear only once. The draw of peripheral blood yielded roughly 10 milliliters from each donor. This clonotype was recorded once. The target antigen is unknown. Per the germline V gene, CDR1 is SGHTA and CDR2 is FQGNSA. Trimming cost V 5 bases and J 8 bases; bases outside gene matches: 8. The length of the CDR3 is 14 residues.

The sample consisted of blood. The chain couples TRBV7-2 to TRBJ2-2; the match to TRBD1 covers 7 bases. The TCR sequence derives from a man between 65 and 85 years old in good health. CDR3 amino acids: CASSPGQIKGELFF. The CDR3 bases are TGTGCCAGCAGCCCGGGACAGATCAAGGGGGAGCTGTTTTTT.